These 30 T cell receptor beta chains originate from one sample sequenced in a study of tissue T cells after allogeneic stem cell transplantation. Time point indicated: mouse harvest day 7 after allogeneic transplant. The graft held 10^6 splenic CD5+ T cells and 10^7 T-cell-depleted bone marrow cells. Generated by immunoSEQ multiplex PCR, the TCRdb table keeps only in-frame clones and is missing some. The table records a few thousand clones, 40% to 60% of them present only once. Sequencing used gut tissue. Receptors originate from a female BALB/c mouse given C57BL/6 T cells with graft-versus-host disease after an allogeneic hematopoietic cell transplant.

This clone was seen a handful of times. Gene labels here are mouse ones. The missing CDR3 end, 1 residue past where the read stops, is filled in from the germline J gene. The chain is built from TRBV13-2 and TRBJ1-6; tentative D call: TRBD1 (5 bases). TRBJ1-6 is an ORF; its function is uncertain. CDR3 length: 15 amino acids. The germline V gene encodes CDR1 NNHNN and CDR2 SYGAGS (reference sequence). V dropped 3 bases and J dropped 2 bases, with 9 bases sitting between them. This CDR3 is CASGGGTPYNSPLYF. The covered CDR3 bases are TGTGCCAGCGGTGGGGGCACCCCCTATAATTCGCCCCTCTAC.

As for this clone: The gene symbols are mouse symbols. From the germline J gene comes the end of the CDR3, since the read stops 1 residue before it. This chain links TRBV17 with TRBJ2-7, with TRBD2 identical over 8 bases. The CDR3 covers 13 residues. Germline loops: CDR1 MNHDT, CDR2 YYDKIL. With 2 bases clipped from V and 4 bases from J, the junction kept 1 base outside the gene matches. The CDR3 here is CASSRLGGYEQYF. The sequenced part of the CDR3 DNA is TGTGCTAGCAGTAGATTGGGGGGGTATGAACAGTAC.

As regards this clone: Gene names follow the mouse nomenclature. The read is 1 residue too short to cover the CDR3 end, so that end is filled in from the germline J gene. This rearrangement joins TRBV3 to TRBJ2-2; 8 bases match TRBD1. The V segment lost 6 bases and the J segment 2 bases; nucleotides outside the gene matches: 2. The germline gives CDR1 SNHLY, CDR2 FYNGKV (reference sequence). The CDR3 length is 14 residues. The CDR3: CASRQGANTGQLYF. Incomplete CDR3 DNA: TGTGCCAGCAGGCAGGGGGCCAACACCGGGCAGCTCTAC.

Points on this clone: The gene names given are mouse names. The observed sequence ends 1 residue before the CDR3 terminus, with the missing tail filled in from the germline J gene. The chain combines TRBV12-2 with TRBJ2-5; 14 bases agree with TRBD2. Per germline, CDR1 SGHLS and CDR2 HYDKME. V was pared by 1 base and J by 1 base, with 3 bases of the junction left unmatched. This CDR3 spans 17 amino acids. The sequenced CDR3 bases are TGTGCCAGCTCTCTGGGGACTGGGGGGGCGCACCAAGACACCCAGTAC. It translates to CASSLGTGGAHQDTQY. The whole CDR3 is CASSLGTGGAHQDTQYF.

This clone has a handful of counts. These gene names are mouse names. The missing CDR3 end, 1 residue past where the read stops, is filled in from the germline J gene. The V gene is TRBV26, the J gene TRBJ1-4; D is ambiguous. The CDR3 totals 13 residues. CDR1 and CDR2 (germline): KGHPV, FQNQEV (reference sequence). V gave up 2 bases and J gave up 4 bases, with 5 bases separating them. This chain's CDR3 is CASSLGINERLFF. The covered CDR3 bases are TGTGCCAGCAGTCTGGGCATCAACGAAAGATTATTT. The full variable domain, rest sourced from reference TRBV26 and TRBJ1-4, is NSKVIQTPRYLVKGQGQKAKMRCIPEKGHPVVFWYQQNKNNEFKFLINFQNQEVLQQIDMTEKRFSAECPSNSPCSLEIQSSEAGDSALYLCASSLGINERLFFGHGTKLSVL.

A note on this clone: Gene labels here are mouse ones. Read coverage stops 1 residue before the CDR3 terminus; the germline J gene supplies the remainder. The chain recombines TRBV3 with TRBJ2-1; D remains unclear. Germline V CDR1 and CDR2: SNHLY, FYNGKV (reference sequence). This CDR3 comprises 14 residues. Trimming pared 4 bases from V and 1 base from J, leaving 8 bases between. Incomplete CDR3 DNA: TGTGCCAGCAGCTGGGGTCTGAACTATGCTGAGCAGTTC. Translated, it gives CASSWGLNYAEQF. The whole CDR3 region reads CASSWGLNYAEQFF.

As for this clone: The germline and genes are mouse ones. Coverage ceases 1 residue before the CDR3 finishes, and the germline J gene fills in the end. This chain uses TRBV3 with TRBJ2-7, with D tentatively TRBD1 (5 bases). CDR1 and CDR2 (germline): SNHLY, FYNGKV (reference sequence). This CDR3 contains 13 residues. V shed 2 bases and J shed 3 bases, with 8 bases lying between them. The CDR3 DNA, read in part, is TGTGCCAGCAGCTTACCAGGGCTCTATGAACAGTAC. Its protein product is CASSLPGLYEQY. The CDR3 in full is CASSLPGLYEQYF.

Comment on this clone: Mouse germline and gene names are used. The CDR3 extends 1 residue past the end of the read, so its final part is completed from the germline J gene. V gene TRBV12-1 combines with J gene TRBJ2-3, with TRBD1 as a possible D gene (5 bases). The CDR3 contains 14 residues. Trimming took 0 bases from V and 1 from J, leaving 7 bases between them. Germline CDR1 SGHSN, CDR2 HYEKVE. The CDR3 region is CASSLSGRAETLYF. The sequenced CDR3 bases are TGTGCCAGCTCTCTCTCAGGGCGTGCAGAAACGCTGTAT.

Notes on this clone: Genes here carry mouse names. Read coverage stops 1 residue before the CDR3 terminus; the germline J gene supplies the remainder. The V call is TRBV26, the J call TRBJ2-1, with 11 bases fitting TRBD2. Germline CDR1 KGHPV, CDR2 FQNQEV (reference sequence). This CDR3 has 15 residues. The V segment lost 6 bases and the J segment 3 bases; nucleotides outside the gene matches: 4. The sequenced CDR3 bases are TGTGCCAGCAGAAGACTGGGGGGGAGCTATGCTGAGCAGTTC. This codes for CASRRLGGSYAEQF. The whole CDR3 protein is CASRRLGGSYAEQFF. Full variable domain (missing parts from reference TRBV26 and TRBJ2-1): NSKVIQTPRYLVKGQGQKAKMRCIPEKGHPVVFWYQQNKNNEFKFLINFQNQEVLQQIDMTEKRFSAECPSNSPCSLEIQSSEAGDSALYLCASRRLGGSYAEQFFGPGTRLTVL.

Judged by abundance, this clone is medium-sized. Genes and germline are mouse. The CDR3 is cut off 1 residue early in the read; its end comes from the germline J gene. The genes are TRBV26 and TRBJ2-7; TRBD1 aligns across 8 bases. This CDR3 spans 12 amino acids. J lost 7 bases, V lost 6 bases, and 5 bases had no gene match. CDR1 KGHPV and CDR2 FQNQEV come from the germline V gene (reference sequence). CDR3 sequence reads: CASSRDRREQYF. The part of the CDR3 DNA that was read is TGTGCCAGCAGCCGGGACAGGAGGGAACAGTAC.

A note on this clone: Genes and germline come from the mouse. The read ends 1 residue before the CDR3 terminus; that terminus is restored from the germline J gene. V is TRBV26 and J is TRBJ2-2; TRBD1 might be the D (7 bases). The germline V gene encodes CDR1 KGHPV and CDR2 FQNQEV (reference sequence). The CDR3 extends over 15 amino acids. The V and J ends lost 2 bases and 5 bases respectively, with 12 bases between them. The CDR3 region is CASSLRGRGTGQLYF. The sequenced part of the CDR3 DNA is TGTGCCAGCAGTCTGAGGGGGCGCGGAACCGGGCAGCTCTAC.

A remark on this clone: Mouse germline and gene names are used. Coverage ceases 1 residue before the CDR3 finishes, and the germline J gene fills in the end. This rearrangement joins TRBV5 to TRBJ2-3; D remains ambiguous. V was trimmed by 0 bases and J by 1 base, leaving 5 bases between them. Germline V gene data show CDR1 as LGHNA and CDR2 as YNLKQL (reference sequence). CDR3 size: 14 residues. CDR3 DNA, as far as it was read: TGTGCCAGCAGCCAAGAGAGGGGTGCAGAAACGCTGTAT. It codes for CASSQERGAETLY. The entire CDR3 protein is CASSQERGAETLYF.

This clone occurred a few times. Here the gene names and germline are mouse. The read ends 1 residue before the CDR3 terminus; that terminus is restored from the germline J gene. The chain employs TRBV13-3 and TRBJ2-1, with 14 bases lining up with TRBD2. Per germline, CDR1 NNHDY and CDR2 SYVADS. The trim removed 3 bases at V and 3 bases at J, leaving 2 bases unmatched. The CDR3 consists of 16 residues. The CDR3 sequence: CASSGGLGGPYAEQFF. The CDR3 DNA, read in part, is TGTGCCAGCAGTGGGGGACTGGGGGGGCCCTATGCTGAGCAGTTC.

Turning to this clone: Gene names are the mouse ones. Incomplete CDR3 DNA: TGTGCCAGCAGTGCAAACTCCGACTACACC. Translating it yields CASSANSDYT. The CDR3 as a whole reads CASSANSDYTF. The rearrangement joins TRBV13-3 to TRBJ1-2; D remains ambiguous. The DNA ends 1 residue before the CDR3 does, and the rest of the CDR3 is filled in from the germline J gene. The CDR3 has 11 residues. CDR1 is NNHDY, CDR2 SYVADS, per germline. Between the trimmed V and J ends, which lost 3 bases and 0 bases, there was a span of 0 bases.

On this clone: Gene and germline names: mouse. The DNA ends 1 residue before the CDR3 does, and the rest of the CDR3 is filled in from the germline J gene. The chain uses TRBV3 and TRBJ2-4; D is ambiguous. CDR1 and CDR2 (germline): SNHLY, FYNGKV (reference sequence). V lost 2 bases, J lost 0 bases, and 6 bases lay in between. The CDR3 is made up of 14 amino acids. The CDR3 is CASSLRGSQNTLYF. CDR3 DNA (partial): TGTGCCAGCAGCTTACGGGGTAGTCAAAACACCTTGTAC.

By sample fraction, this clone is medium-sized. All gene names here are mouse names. The CDR3 is CASRTGDEQYF. CDR3 DNA, as far as it was read: TGTGCAAGCAGGACTGGGGATGAACAGTAC. The rearrangement links TRBV16 to TRBJ2-7, with 8 bases identical to TRBD2. The CDR3 end falls 1 residue outside the read, so it is completed with the germline J gene. Germline-derived CDR1 and CDR2 are SGHSA and FRNQAP. The V and J ends lost 6 bases and 5 bases, in that order; junction bases with no gene match: 0. The CDR3 has 11 residues.

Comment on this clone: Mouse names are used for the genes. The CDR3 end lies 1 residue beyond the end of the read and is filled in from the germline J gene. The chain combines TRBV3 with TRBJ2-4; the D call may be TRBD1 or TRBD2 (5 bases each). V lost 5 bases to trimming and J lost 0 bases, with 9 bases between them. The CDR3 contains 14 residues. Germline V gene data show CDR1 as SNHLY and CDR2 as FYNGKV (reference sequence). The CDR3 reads CASSRRDSQNTLYF. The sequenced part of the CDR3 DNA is TGTGCCAGCAGCCGCCGGGACAGTCAAAACACCTTGTAC.

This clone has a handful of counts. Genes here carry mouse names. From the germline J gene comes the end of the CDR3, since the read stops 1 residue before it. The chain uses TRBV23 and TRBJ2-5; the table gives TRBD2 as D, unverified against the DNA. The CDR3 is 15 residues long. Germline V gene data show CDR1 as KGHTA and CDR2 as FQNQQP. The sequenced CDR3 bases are TGCTCCAGCAGTCAATCGGGCTGGGGGGGAGACACCCAGTAC. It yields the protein CSSSQSGWGGDTQY. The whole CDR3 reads CSSSQSGWGGDTQYF.

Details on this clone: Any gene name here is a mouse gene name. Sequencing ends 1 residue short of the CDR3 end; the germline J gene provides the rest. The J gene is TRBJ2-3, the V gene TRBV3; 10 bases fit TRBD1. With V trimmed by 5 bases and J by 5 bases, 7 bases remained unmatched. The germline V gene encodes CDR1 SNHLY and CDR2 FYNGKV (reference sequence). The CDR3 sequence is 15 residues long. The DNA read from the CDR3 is TGTGCCAGCAGCCCCGGGACAGGGGTGAGAGAAACGCTGTAT. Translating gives CASSPGTGVRETLY. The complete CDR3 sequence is CASSPGTGVRETLYF. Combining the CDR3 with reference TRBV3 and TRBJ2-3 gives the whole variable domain GPKVLQIPSHQIIDMGQMVTLNCDPVSNHLYFYWYKQILGQQMEFLVNFYNGKVMEKSKLFKDQFSVERPDGSYFTLKIQPTALEDSAVYFCASSPGTGVRETLYFGSGTRLTVL.

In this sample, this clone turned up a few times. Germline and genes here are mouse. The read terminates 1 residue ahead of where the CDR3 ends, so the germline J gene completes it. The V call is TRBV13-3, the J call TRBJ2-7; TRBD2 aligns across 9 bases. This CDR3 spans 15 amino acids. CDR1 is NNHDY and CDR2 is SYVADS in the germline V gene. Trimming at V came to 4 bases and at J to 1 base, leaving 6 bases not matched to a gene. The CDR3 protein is CASSLGLGGSYEQYF. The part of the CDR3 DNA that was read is TGTGCCAGCAGTCTCGGCCTGGGGGGGTCCTATGAACAGTAC.

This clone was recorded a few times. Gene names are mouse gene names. CDR3 bases read: TGTGCCAGCGGTGATGCGTGGGGGGATGGAAATACGCTCTAT. It yields the protein CASGDAWGDGNTLY. The whole CDR3 region reads CASGDAWGDGNTLYF. The V gene is TRBV13-2, the J gene TRBJ1-3; D perhaps matches TRBD1 (5 bases). The read finishes 1 residue shy of the CDR3 end, and the germline J gene is used to complete it. Germline CDR1 is NNHNN and CDR2 is SYGAGS (reference sequence). This CDR3 contains 15 residues. V was shortened by 0 bases and J by 3 bases, with 10 bases between the two germline ends.

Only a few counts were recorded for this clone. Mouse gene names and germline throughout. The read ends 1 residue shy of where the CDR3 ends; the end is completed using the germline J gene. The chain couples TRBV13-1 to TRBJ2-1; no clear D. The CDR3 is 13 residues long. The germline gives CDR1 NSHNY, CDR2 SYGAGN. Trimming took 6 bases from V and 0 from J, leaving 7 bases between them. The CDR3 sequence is CASNEDNYAEQFF. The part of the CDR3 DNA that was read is TGTGCCAGCAACGAGGATAACTATGCTGAGCAGTTC.

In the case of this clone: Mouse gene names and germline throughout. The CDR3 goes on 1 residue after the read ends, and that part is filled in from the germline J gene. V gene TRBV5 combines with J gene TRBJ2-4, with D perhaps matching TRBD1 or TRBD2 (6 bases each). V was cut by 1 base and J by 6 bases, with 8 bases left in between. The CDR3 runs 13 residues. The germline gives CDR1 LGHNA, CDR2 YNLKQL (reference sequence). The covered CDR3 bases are TGTGCCAGCAGCCAAGTGGGGGCGAACACCTTGTAC. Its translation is CASSQVGANTLY. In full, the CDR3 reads CASSQVGANTLYF.

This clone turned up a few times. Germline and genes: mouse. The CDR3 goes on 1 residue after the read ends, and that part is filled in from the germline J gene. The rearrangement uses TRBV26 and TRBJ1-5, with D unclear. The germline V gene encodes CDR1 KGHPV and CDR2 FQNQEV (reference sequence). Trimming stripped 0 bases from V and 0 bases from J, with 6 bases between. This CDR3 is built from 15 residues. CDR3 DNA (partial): TGTGCCAGCAGTCTGTCCGCCAATAACAACCAGGCTCCGCTT. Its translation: CASSLSANNNQAPL. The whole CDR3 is CASSLSANNNQAPLF. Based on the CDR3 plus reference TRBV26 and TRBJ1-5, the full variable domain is NSKVIQTPRYLVKGQGQKAKMRCIPEKGHPVVFWYQQNKNNEFKFLINFQNQEVLQQIDMTEKRFSAECPSNSPCSLEIQSSEAGDSALYLCASSLSANNNQAPLFGEGTRLSVL.

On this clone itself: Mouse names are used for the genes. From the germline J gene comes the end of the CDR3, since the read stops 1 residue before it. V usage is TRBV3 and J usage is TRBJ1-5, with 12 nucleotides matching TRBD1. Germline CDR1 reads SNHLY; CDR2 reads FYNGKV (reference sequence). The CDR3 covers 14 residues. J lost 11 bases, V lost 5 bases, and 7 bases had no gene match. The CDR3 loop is CASSAGTGGRPPLF. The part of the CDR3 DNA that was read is TGTGCCAGCAGCGCCGGGACAGGGGGCAGGCCTCCGCTT.

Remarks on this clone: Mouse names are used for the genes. Incomplete CDR3 DNA: TGTGCCAGCAGTCGGGACAGGGAGAACACAGAAGTCTTC. Amino acid sequence: CASSRDRENTEVF. The entire CDR3 protein is CASSRDRENTEVFF. The chain combines TRBV26 with TRBJ1-1; TRBD1 agrees at 9 bases. The observed sequence ends 1 residue before the CDR3 terminus, with the missing tail filled in from the germline J gene. Germline trimming cut 4 bases from V and 0 bases from J; bases unmatched to any gene: 0. There are 14 residues in the CDR3. Germline V gene lookup returns CDR1 KGHPV and CDR2 FQNQEV (reference sequence).

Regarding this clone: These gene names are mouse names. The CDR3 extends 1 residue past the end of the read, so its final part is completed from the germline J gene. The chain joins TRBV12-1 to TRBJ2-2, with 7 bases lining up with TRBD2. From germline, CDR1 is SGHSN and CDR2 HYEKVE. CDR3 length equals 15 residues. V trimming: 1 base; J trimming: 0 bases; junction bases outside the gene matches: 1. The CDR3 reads CASSLLGSNTGQLYF. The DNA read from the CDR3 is TGTGCCAGCTCTCTACTGGGGTCAAACACCGGGCAGCTCTAC.

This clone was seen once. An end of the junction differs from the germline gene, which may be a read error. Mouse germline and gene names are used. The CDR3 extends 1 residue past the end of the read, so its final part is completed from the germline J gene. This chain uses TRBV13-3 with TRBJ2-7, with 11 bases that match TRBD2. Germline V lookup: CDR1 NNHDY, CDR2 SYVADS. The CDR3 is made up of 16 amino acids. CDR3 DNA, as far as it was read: TGTGCCAGCGGTGAGCCACTGGGGGGGCGCTCCTATGAACAGTAC. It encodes CASGEPLGGRSYEQY. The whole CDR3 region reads CASGEPLGGRSYEQYF.

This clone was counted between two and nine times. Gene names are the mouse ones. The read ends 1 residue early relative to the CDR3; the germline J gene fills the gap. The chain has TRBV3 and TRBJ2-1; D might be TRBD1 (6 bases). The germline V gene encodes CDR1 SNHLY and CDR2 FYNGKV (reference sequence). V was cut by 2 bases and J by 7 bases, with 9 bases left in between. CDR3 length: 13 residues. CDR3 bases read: TGTGCCAGCAGCTTAACAGGGAGGGCTGAGCAGTTC. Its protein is CASSLTGRAEQF. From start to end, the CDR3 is CASSLTGRAEQFF.

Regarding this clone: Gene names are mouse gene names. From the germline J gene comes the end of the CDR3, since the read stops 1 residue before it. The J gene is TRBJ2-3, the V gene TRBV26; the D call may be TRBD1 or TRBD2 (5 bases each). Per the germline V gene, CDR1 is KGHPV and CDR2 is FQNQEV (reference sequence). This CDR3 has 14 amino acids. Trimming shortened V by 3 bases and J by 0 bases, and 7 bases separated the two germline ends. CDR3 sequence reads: CASSLRDSAETLYF. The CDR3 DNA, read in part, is TGTGCCAGCAGTCTCCGGGACAGTGCAGAAACGCTGTAT.